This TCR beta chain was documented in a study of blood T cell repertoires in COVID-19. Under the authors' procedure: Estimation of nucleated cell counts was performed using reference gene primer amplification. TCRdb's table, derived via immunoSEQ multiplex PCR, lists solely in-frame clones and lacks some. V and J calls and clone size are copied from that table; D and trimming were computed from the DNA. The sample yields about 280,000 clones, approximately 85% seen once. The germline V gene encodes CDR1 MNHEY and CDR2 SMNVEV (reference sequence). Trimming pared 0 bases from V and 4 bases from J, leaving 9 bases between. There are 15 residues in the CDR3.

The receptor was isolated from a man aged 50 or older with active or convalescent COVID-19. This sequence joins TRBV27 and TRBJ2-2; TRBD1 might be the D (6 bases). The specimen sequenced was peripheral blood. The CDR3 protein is CASSLSQGRTGELFF. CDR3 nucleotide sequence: TGTGCCAGCAGTTTATCTCAGGGGCGCACCGGGGAGCTGTTTTTT.